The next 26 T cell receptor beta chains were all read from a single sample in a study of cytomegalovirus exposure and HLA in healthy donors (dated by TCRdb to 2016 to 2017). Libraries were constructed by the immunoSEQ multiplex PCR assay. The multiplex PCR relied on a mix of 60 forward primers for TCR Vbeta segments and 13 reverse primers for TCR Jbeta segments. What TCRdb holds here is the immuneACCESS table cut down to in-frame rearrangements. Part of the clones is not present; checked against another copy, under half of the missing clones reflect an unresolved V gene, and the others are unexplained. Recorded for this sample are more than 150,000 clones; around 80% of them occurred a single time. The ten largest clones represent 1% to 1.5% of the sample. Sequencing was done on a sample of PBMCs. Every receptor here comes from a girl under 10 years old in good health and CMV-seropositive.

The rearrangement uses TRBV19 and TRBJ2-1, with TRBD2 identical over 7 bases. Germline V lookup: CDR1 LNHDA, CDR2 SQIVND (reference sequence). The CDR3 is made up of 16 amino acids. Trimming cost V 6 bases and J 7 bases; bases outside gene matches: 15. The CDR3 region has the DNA TGTGCCAGTAGGCAGGGAGGACTAGTGGCTAAAAATGAGCAGTTCTTC. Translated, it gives CASRQGGLVAKNEQFF.

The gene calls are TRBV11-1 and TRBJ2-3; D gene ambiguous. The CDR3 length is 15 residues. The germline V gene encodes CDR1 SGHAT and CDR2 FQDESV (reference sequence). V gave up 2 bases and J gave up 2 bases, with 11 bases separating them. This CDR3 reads CASSLISTHTDTQYF. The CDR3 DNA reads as TGTGCCAGCAGCTTAATTTCGACTCACACAGATACGCAGTATTTT.

This chain's CDR3 is CASSPRGEFIGESSGGYTF. The CDR3 nucleotides read TGTGCCAGCAGCCCGAGAGGAGAGTTTATCGGGGAGAGCTCGGGTGGCTACACCTTC. The J gene is TRBJ1-2, the V gene TRBV5-4, with D unresolved. The CDR3 runs 19 residues. The germline V gene encodes CDR1 SGHNT and CDR2 YYREEE (reference sequence). V lost 4 bases, J lost 7 bases, and 32 bases lay in between.

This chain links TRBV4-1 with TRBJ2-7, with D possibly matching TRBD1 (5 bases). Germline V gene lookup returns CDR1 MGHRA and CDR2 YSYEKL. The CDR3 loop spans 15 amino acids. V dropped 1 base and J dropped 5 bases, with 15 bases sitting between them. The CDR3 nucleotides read TGCGCCAGCAGCCAAGGGAAACTCCAGGGCCACGAGCAGTACTTC. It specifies CASSQGKLQGHEQYF.

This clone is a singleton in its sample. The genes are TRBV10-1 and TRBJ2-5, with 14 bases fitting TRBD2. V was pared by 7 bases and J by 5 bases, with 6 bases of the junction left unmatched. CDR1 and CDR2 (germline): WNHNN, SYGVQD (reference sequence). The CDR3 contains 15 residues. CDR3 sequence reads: CASTWTSGRRETQYF. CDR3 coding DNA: TGCGCCAGCACCTGGACTAGCGGGAGGAGGGAGACCCAGTACTTC.

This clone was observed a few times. DNA of the CDR3: TGCGCCAGCAGCCAAGGCCCAATTGGGCCAGGGCAACCCTACGAGCAGTACTTC. Translating it yields CASSQGPIGPGQPYEQYF. The rearrangement links TRBV4-1 to TRBJ2-7, with TRBD1 as a possible D gene (5 bases). This CDR3 comprises 18 residues. Trimming shortened V by 1 base and J by 2 bases, and 21 bases separated the two germline ends. Germline values: CDR1 MGHRA, CDR2 YSYEKL.

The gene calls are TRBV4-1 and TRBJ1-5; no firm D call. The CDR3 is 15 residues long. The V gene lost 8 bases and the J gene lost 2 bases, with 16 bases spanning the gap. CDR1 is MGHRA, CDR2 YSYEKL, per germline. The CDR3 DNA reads TGCGCCAGCGTTAGACAATCCCGTGGCAATCAGCCCCAGCATTTT. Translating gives CASVRQSRGNQPQHF.

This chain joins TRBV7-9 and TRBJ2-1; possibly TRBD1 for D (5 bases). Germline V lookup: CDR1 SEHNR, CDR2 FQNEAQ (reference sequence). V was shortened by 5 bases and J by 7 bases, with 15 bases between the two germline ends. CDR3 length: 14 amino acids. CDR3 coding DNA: TGTGCCAGCAGCCTAATGGGGCCGTTGAATGAGCAGTTCTTC. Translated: CASSLMGPLNEQFF.

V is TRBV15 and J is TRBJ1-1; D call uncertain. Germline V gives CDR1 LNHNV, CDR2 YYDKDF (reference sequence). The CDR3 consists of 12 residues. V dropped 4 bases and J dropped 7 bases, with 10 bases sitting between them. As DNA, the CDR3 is TGTGCCACCAGCACCATCACGGGTGAAGCTTTCTTT. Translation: CATSTITGEAFF.

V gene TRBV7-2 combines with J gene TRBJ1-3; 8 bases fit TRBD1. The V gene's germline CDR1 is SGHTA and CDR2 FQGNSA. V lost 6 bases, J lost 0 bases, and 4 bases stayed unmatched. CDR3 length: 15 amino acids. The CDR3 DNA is TGTGCCAGCAGGGTAACAGGGGGCTCTGGAAACACCATATATTTT. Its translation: CASRVTGGSGNTIYF.

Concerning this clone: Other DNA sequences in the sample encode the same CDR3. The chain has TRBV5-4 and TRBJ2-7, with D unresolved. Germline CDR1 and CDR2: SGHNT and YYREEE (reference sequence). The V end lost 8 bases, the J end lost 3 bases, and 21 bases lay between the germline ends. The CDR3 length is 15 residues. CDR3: CASSPTETTSYEQYF. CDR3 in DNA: TGTGCCAGTAGCCCTACAGAGACGACAAGCTACGAGCAGTACTTC.

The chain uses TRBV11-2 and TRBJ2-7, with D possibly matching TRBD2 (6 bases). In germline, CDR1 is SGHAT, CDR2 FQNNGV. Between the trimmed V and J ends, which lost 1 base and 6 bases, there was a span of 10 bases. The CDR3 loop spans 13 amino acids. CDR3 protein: CASSLAEGGEQYF. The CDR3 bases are TGTGCCAGCAGCTTAGCGGAGGGCGGCGAGCAGTACTTC.

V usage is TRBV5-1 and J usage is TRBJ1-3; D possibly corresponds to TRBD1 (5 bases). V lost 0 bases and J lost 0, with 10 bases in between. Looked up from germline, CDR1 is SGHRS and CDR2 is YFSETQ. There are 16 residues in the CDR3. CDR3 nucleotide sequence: TGCGCCAGCAGCTTGGCAGGGCCGGACTCTGGAAACACCATATATTTT. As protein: CASSLAGPDSGNTIYF.

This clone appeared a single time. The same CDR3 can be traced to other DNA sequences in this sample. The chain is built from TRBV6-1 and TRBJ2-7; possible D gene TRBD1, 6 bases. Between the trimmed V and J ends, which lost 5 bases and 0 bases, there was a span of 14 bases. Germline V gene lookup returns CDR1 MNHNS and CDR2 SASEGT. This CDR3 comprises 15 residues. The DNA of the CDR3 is TGTGCCAGCAGTCCGAACAGGGATAGCTCCTACGAGCAGTACTTC. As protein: CASSPNRDSSYEQYF.

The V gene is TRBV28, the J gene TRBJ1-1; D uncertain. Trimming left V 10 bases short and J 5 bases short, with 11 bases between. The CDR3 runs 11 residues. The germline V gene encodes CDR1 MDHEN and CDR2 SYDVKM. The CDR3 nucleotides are TGTGCCACCTGTTTCGTGACTGAAGCTTTCTTT. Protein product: CATCFVTEAFF.

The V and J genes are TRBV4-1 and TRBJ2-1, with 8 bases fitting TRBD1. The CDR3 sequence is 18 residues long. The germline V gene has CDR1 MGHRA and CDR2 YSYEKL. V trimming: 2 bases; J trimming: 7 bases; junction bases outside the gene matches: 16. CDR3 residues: CASSQYGAGTGVLNEQFF. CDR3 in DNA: TGCGCCAGCAGCCAATATGGGGCCGGGACAGGAGTCCTAAATGAGCAGTTCTTC.

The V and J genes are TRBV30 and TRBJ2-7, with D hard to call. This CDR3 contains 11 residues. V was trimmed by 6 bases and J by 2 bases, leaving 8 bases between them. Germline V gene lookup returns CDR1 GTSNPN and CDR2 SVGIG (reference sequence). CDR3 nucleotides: TGTGCCTGCAGCGTAACCTACGAGCAGTACTTC. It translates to CACSVTYEQYF.

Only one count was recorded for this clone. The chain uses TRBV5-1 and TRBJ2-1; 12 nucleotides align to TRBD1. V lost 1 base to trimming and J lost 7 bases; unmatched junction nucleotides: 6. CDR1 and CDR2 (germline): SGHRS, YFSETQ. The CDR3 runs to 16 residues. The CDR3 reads CASSLLLGQGANEQFF. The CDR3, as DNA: TGCGCCAGCAGCTTGCTTTTGGGACAGGGGGCTAATGAGCAGTTCTTC.

The CDR3 coding sequence is TGCGCCAGCGGGCCTACTAGCGGAGTCTACGAGCAGTACTTC. It encodes CASGPTSGVYEQYF. The V gene is TRBV5-1, the J gene TRBJ2-7; 8 nucleotides agree with TRBD2. Germline V gene lookup returns CDR1 SGHRS and CDR2 YFSETQ. The CDR3 runs to 14 residues. With 7 bases clipped from V and 3 bases from J, the junction kept 9 bases outside the gene matches.

CDR3 coding DNA: TGTGCCAGCAGTGAAACAGAGGGAATTCCCTACGAGCAGTACTTC. This gives the protein CASSETEGIPYEQYF. This chain links TRBV6-1 with TRBJ2-5; a weak D match, TRBD2 (5 bases). The J call may be mistaken, given a closer DNA end match to TRBJ2-7. There are 15 residues in the CDR3. The germline V gene has CDR1 MNHNS and CDR2 SASEGT.

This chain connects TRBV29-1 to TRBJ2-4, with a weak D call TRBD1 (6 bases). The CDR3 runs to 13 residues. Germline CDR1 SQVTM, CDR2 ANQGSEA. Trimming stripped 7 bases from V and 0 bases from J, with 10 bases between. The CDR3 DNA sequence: TGCAGCGCGACGGACAGAGCCAAAAACATTCAGTACTTC. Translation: CSATDRAKNIQYF.

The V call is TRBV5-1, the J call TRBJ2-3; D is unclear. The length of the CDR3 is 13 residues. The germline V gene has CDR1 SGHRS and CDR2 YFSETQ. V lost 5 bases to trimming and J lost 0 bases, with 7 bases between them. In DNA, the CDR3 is TGCGCCAGCAGGGAGTATAGCACAGATACGCAGTATTTT. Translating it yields CASREYSTDTQYF.

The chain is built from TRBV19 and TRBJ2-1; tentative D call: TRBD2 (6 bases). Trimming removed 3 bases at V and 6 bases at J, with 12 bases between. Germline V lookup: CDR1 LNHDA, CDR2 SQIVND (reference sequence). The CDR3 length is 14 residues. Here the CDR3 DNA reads TGTGCCAGTAGTATGGTGGGAGGCTCCAATGAGCAGTTCTTC. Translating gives CASSMVGGSNEQFF.

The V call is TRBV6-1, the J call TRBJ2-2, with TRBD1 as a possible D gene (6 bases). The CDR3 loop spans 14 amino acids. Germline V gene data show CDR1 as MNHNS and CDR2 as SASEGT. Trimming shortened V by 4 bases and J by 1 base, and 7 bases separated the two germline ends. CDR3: CASSGGGNTGELFF. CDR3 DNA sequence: TGTGCCAGCAGTGGAGGGGGGAACACCGGGGAGCTGTTTTTT.

The CDR3 loop is CARGGSGRAYEQYF. The CDR3 DNA follows: TGTGCCCGCGGAGGTAGCGGGAGGGCCTACGAGCAGTACTTC. The rearrangement links TRBV2 to TRBJ2-7; 11 bases agree with TRBD2. The junction had 8 bases not matched to a gene; V was cut back by 11 bases and J by 2 bases. The CDR3 runs 14 residues. Germline V gives CDR1 SNHLY, CDR2 FYNNEI.

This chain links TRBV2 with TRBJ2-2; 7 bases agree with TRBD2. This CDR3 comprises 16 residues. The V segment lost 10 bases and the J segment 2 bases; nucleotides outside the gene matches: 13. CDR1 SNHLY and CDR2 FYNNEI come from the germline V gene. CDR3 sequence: CANSATSAFNTGELFF. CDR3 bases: TGTGCCAACAGCGCCACTAGCGCGTTTAACACCGGGGAGCTGTTTTTT. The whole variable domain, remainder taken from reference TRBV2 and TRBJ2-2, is EPEVTQTPSHQVTQMGQEVILRCVPISNHLYFYWYRQILGQKVEFLVSFYNNEISEKSEIFDDQFSVERPDGSNFTLKIRSTKLEDSAMYFCANSATSAFNTGELFFGEGSRLTVL.